The 8 T cell receptor beta chains presented below share a single source sample, sequenced in a study of human T cells and chemical hapten exposure. Time point of the sample: patch test 2, 6 weeks after DPC sensitization. The treatment is: therapeutic diphenylcyclopropenone sensitization with weekly scalp DPC. TCRdb reprocessed the RACE reads via MiXCR and lists one record per CDR3 protein. The sample holds tens of thousands of distinct CDR3 sequences, about 10% seen once. Sequencing used whole blood, obtained in connection with sensitization to the hapten diphenylcyclopropenone (DPC). These receptors were taken from a man between 35 and 55 years old with alopecia areata. Some clones in this sample may be carry-over from other donors' samples.

This clonotype was detected many times. CDR3 protein: CSAHPYGETQYF. CDR3 nucleotide sequence: TGCAGCGCTCACCCGTACGGGGAGACCCAGTACTTC. The chain uses TRBV29-1 and TRBJ2-5; the D is unclear. The CDR3 covers 12 residues. CDR1 SQVTM and CDR2 ANQGSEA come from the germline V gene. Trimming took 7 bases from V and 5 from J, leaving 14 bases between them.

In this sample, this clonotype turned up many times. The V gene is TRBV7-2, the J gene TRBJ2-3; D is ambiguous. Trimming removed 1 base from V and 1 base from J, with 9 bases in between. CDR3 size: 15 residues. Germline V gene data show CDR1 as SGHTA and CDR2 as FQGNSA. Written as DNA, the CDR3 is TGTGCCAGCAGCTTAGTGCCGGATCGCACAGATACGCAGTATTTT. It encodes CASSLVPDRTDTQYF.

A few counts support this clonotype. V and J are TRBV25-1 and TRBJ2-1, with TRBD2 identical over 7 bases. CDR3 size: 16 residues. Germline-derived CDR1 and CDR2 are MGHDK and SYGVNS. Germline trimming cut 1 base from V and 4 bases from J; bases unmatched to any gene: 7. The CDR3 protein is CASSEWGGVFYNEQFF. The CDR3 bases are TGTGCCAGCAGTGAATGGGGGGGAGTTTTTTACAATGAGCAGTTCTTC.

This clonotype was counted a few times. The chain carries TRBV5-4 and TRBJ2-1, with no clear D. CDR1 is SGHNT and CDR2 is YYREEE in the germline V gene (reference sequence). Between the trimmed V and J ends, which lost 3 bases and 5 bases, there was a span of 18 bases. This CDR3 comprises 16 residues. The CDR3 here is CASSSPGRTLNNEQFF. The CDR3 nucleotides read TGTGCCAGCAGCTCCCCCGGGCGGACCCTCAACAATGAGCAGTTCTTC.

There are many counts of this clonotype. The V gene is TRBV3-1, the J gene TRBJ2-3; 7 nucleotides line up with TRBD2. This CDR3 region has 15 residues. Germline-derived CDR1 and CDR2 are LGHDT and YNNKEL (reference sequence). Losses at the gene ends were 2 bases for V and 3 bases for J; bases not matched to a gene: 5. The CDR3 loop reads CASSQSRTRTDTQYF. The CDR3 bases are TGTGCCAGCAGCCAATCACGGACTAGGACAGATACGCAGTATTTT.

This clonotype came up many times. The CDR3 region has the DNA TGCAGCGTTGCATCGGAGCTAAGAGAAGCTTTCTTT. Protein: CSVASELREAFF. The V call is TRBV29-1, the J call TRBJ1-1, with D uncertain. V lost 4 bases and J lost 8, with 14 bases in between. Germline CDR1 SQVTM, CDR2 ANQGSEA. The length of the CDR3 is 12 residues.

Only a few counts were recorded for this clonotype. The chain uses TRBV6-5 and TRBJ2-7; D perhaps matches TRBD1 (7 bases). V was clipped by 2 bases and J by 3 bases, with 14 bases between them. Germline V CDR1 and CDR2: MNHEY, SVGAGI. The CDR3 is 15 residues long. This CDR3 reads CASSYGGTAYYEQYV. The CDR3 DNA is TGTGCCAGCAGTTACGGGGGGACAGCCTACTACGAGCAGTACGTC.

The CDR3: CASSYSEDPRSYEQYF. CDR3 nucleotides: TGTGCCAGCAGTTACTCGGAAGACCCGAGATCCTACGAGCAGTACTTC. This rearrangement joins TRBV6-2 or TRBV6-3 to TRBJ2-7; D is uncertain. The CDR3 runs 16 residues. The germline V gene has CDR1 MNHEY and CDR2 SVGEGT. Deletions cut 0 bases from V and 1 base from J, with 13 bases between.